What follows are 26 T cell receptor beta chains derived from one specimen sequenced in a study of CD8 T cells in ankylosing spondylitis. MiXCR was run by TCRdb on the 5' RACE reads, yielding one entry per CDR3 protein. The table has 230,000 or so distinct CDR3 sequences, approximately 24% seen once. The sequenced sample was blood, either unsorted or a sorted T cell fraction (not recorded which). Receptor source: a male donor with ankylosing spondylitis or in good health (not recorded which).

In its sample, this clonotype was seen many times. The genes are TRBV12-3 or TRBV12-4 and TRBJ2-5; 11 nucleotides agree with TRBD2. V lost 3 bases, J lost 4 bases, and 4 bases stayed unmatched. CDR3 length equals 15 residues. The CDR3 nucleotides read TGTGCCAGCAGTTTGGTTAGCGGGGGGGGAGAGACCCAGTACTTC. This codes for CASSLVSGGGETQYF.

This chain uses TRBV20-1 with TRBJ2-1; 8 nucleotides match TRBD2. V dropped 0 bases and J dropped 0; count of bases not matched to a gene: 7. CDR1 is DFQATT and CDR2 is SNEGSKA in the germline V gene (reference sequence). The CDR3 spans 17 residues. The CDR3 DNA follows: TGCAGTGCTAGAGATCTTCCCCGGGGGGGCTCCTACAATGAGCAGTTCTTC. It codes for CSARDLPRGGSYNEQFF.

This clonotype was observed a few times. The chain is built from TRBV10-2 and TRBJ1-1; possible D gene TRBD1, 6 bases. The CDR3 totals 15 residues. CDR1 is WSHSY, CDR2 SAAADI, per germline. V was pared by 6 bases and J by 4 bases, with 18 bases between. The CDR3 protein is CASSPNRVPSTEAFF. DNA for the CDR3: TGCGCCAGCAGCCCAAACAGGGTTCCATCCACTGAAGCTTTCTTT.

The genes are TRBV25-1 and TRBJ2-1, with 11 bases aligning to TRBD1. Germline CDR1 and CDR2: MGHDK and SYGVNS. The CDR3 loop spans 16 amino acids. V lost 6 bases and J lost 8; bases outside the gene matches: 12. The CDR3 region is CASSLAGTGGKDEQFF. For the CDR3, the DNA is TGTGCCAGCAGCTTAGCCGGGACAGGGGGTAAGGATGAGCAGTTCTTC.

Many counts were recorded for this clonotype. V gene TRBV20-1 combines with J gene TRBJ2-5; TRBD2 matches at 7 bases. The V gene's germline CDR1 is DFQATT and CDR2 SNEGSKA (reference sequence). V gave up 8 bases and J gave up 4 bases; unmatched junction bases: 7. This CDR3 spans 12 amino acids. For the CDR3, the DNA is TGCAGTCCTACACTAGCGAGAGAGACCCAGTACTTC. This encodes CSPTLARETQYF.

This clonotype was observed many times. At one end, the junction sequence differs from germline, possibly due to a read error. V and J are TRBV7-9 and TRBJ1-2; D gene unclear. Germline values: CDR1 SEHNR, CDR2 FQNEAQ (reference sequence). This CDR3 region has 13 residues. CDR3 loop: CATSLADGYGYTF. The CDR3 DNA reads TGTGCCACCAGCTTAGCAGACGGATATGGCTACACCTTC.

This clonotype was seen ten or more times. This rearrangement joins TRBV6-1 to TRBJ1-5; D is perhaps TRBD1 (5 bases). The CDR3 consists of 15 residues. CDR1 MNHNS and CDR2 SASEGT come from the germline V gene. The ends were cut back, 6 bases at V and 7 bases at J, with 19 bases in the middle. The CDR3 bases are TGTGCCAGCAGCTCAAGTGTTGACAGTTGGCAGCCCCAGCATTTT. Its translation: CASSSSVDSWQPQHF.

This clonotype was counted many times. CDR3 bases: TGCAGTGCTAGAGATGGGCCCGGACTAGCAGATACGCAGTATTTT. Amino acids: CSARDGPGLADTQYF. This chain connects TRBV20-1 to TRBJ2-3; TRBD2 agrees at 7 bases. The V and J ends lost 0 bases and 4 bases, in that order; junction bases with no gene match: 7. The CDR3 loop spans 15 amino acids. Germline V gene sequence: CDR1 DFQATT, CDR2 SNEGSKA (reference sequence).

This clonotype appeared a few times. The chain employs TRBV20-1 and TRBJ2-7; D ambiguous. Deletions cut 0 bases from V and 7 bases from J, with 13 bases between. Looked up from germline, CDR1 is DFQATT and CDR2 is SNEGSKA (reference sequence). This CDR3 spans 13 amino acids. The CDR3 spells CSARDRAGREQYF. The CDR3 region has the DNA TGCAGTGCTAGAGATCGGGCAGGTCGGGAGCAGTACTTC.

The chain combines TRBV20-1 with TRBJ2-5; 13 nucleotides agree with TRBD2. CDR3 length: 17 amino acids. From germline, CDR1 is DFQATT and CDR2 SNEGSKA (reference sequence). The V gene end was trimmed by 2 bases and the J gene end by 0 bases; junction bases not matched to a gene: 6. The CDR3 nucleotides are TGCAGTGCTAGAAAGGGACTAGCGGGGAAGTACCAAGAGACCCAGTACTTC. It encodes CSARKGLAGKYQETQYF.

This clonotype was observed a handful of times. This chain connects TRBV24-1 to TRBJ2-7, with a possible D match to TRBD1 (5 bases). This CDR3 is built from 13 residues. CDR1 is KGHDR and CDR2 is SFDVKD in the germline V gene. Trimming stripped 5 bases from V and 1 base from J, with 8 bases between. The DNA for the CDR3 is TGTGCCACCAGTGCAGCAGGGTCCTACGAGCAGTACTTC. It codes for CATSAAGSYEQYF.

This clonotype has a handful of counts. The chain combines TRBV12-3 or TRBV12-4 with TRBJ2-7, with TRBD2 identical over 7 bases. CDR3 length equals 17 residues. Trimming cost V 5 bases and J 4 bases; bases outside gene matches: 17. The CDR3 protein is CASSPVGGSGDIYEQYF. The CDR3, as DNA: TGTGCCAGCAGTCCCGTGGGCGGGAGCGGGGATATTTACGAGCAGTACTTC.

This clonotype was seen repeatedly, ten times or more. J is TRBJ2-1 and V is TRBV24-1; 8 bases are shared with TRBD1. The junction had 7 bases not matched to a gene; V was cut back by 1 base and J by 6 bases. The CDR3 totals 16 residues. Germline CDR1 reads KGHDR; CDR2 reads SFDVKD. Written as DNA, the CDR3 is TGTGCCACCAGTGATTTTACAGGGGGTGCACTCAATGAGCAGTTCTTC. Its protein is CATSDFTGGALNEQFF.

This clonotype was seen repeatedly, ten times or more. V is TRBV10-3 and J is TRBJ1-1; TRBD1 aligns across 10 bases. This CDR3 has 14 residues. V was pared by 7 bases and J by 5 bases, with 7 bases of the junction left unmatched. The V gene's germline CDR1 is ENHRY and CDR2 SYGVKD. The CDR3 DNA reads TGTGCCATCAATACAGGACAGGGGGGGACTGAAGCTTTCTTT. This encodes CAINTGQGGTEAFF.

The chain is built from TRBV20-1 and TRBJ2-4; 7 bases are a match to TRBD2. V was pared by 0 bases and J by 7 bases, with 6 bases of the junction left unmatched. The CDR3 runs 14 residues. Germline CDR1 is DFQATT and CDR2 is SNEGSKA (reference sequence). This chain's CDR3 is CSARDGGGVNIQYF. CDR3 in DNA: TGCAGTGCTAGAGATGGGGGAGGGGTGAACATTCAGTACTTC.

The chain has TRBV20-1 and TRBJ2-5, with 8 positions matching TRBD2. The V gene end was trimmed by 6 bases and the J gene end by 2 bases; junction bases not matched to a gene: 11. This CDR3 has 15 residues. Germline CDR1 is DFQATT and CDR2 is SNEGSKA (reference sequence). CDR3 protein: CSATLRGGWQETQYF. The DNA of the CDR3 is TGCAGTGCCACCCTCCGGGGGGGCTGGCAAGAGACCCAGTACTTC.

Only a few counts were recorded for this clonotype. The CDR3 sequence is CASRDRGPYNEQFF. DNA for the CDR3: TGTGCCAGCAGGGACAGGGGACCCTACAATGAGCAGTTCTTC. The chain combines TRBV12-3 or TRBV12-4 with TRBJ2-1, with TRBD1 identical over 9 bases. This CDR3 is built from 14 residues. V shed 6 bases, J shed 2 bases, and the junction held 2 bases outside the gene matches.

This clonotype was observed a handful of times. The chain recombines TRBV20-1 with TRBJ2-3; no reliable D call. Trimming took 6 bases from V and 0 from J, leaving 4 bases between them. Germline CDR1 and CDR2: DFQATT and SNEGSKA (reference sequence). The CDR3 sequence is 11 residues long. The CDR3 coding sequence is TGCAGTGCAACTAGCACAGATACGCAGTATTTT. Protein sequence: CSATSTDTQYF.

This clonotype was seen many times. This sequence joins TRBV4-2 and TRBJ2-1, with TRBD2 identical over 9 bases. Trimming at V came to 5 bases and at J to 3 bases, leaving 2 bases not matched to a gene. The germline CDR1 and CDR2 sequences are LGHNA and YNFKEQ. CDR3 length equals 14 residues. Here the CDR3 DNA reads TGTGCCAGCAGCTCGCGGGGGGGCTACAATGAGCAGTTCTTC. As protein: CASSSRGGYNEQFF.

Remarks on this clonotype: No DNA is shown, since the ends of the CDR3 on it are uncertain; the CDR3 is the one TCRdb lists. The rearrangement joins TRBV6-5 to TRBJ2-2. Germline V gene data show CDR1 as MNHEY and CDR2 as SVGAGI. The CDR3 spans 16 amino acids, including both terminal residues. Here the CDR3 reads CASGSMGANTGELFFF.

This clonotype was detected a few times. V and J are TRBV6-6 and TRBJ1-1, with D tentatively TRBD1 (5 bases). V was cut by 8 bases and J by 2 bases, with 9 bases left in between. CDR1 is MNHNY, CDR2 SVGAGI, per germline (reference sequence). The CDR3 contains 12 residues. The CDR3 sequence: CASQGTNTEAFF. Written as DNA, the CDR3 is TGTGCCAGCCAGGGAACAAACACTGAAGCTTTCTTT.

In this sample, this clonotype turned up many times. V usage is TRBV29-1 and J usage is TRBJ2-2, with D hard to call. Germline V lookup: CDR1 SQVTM, CDR2 ANQGSEA. This CDR3 contains 13 residues. Trimming removed 3 bases from V and 2 bases from J, with 7 bases in between. CDR3 loop: CSVDIFNTGELFF. The CDR3 region has the DNA TGCAGCGTTGATATCTTTAACACCGGGGAGCTGTTTTTT.

This clonotype was observed at least ten times. The V gene is TRBV12-3 or TRBV12-4, the J gene TRBJ1-5, with TRBD1 matching 7 bases. V was pared by 5 bases and J by 7 bases, with 11 bases of the junction left unmatched. The CDR3 extends over 15 amino acids. CDR3 coding DNA: TGTGCCAGCAGTCCCACGCAACAGGGGAGCCAGCCCCAGCATTTT. Translating gives CASSPTQQGSQPQHF.

The chain links TRBV12-3 or TRBV12-4 to TRBJ2-1; D not resolved. The CDR3 contains 13 residues. V lost 5 bases and J 6 bases, leaving 11 bases between the germline ends. The CDR3 DNA follows: TGTGCCAGCAGTGAAACCGCGCCCAATGAGCAGTTCTTC. This translates into CASSETAPNEQFF.

V gene TRBV20-1 combines with J gene TRBJ2-5; the match to TRBD2 covers 10 bases. CDR3 length: 17 amino acids. In germline, CDR1 is DFQATT, CDR2 SNEGSKA (reference sequence). Trimming at V came to 2 bases and at J to 2 bases, leaving 11 bases not matched to a gene. The CDR3 coding sequence is TGCAGTGCTAGACAACTAGCGGGGTCAGCAAATCAAGAGACCCAGTACTTC. Its translation: CSARQLAGSANQETQYF.

The chain employs TRBV20-1 and TRBJ2-1; TRBD2 aligns across 10 bases. Germline-derived CDR1 and CDR2 are DFQATT and SNEGSKA (reference sequence). The CDR3 loop spans 16 amino acids. The V gene end was trimmed by 3 bases and the J gene end by 3 bases; junction bases not matched to a gene: 8. The CDR3 DNA follows: TGCAGTGCTAGGGGTGGGCTAGCGGGGGTCTACAATGAGCAGTTCTTC. This translates into CSARGGLAGVYNEQFF.